The 21 T cell receptor beta chains listed next were all sequenced from one sample in a study of T cells after yellow fever vaccination. TCRdb reprocessed the 5' RACE reads via MiXCR and lists one record per CDR3 protein. Of nearly 550,000 distinct CDR3 sequences detected, 15% to 20% appear once; the ten largest clones hold around an eighth. Sample: PBMCs, taken 15 days after the yellow fever booster vaccination. These receptors originate from a man aged 25-40 years who received the YFV17D yellow fever vaccine.

The V and J genes are TRBV20-1 and TRBJ2-3; 10 bases are shared with TRBD1. Looked up from germline, CDR1 is DFQATT and CDR2 is SNEGSKA (reference sequence). This CDR3 comprises 20 residues. Trimming cost V 5 bases and J 5 bases; bases outside gene matches: 25. The DNA for the CDR3 is TGCAGTGCTCCCAGACAGGGGGCAGGAGAAGCGGGGCTTTGGGGAGATACGCAGTATTTT. It translates to CSAPRQGAGEAGLWGDTQYF.

The table lists this clonotype with a few counts. The CDR3 bases are TGTGCCAGCAGATTAACAGGCGCCGGTGGGCCCCAGCATTTT. This sequence encodes CASRLTGAGGPQHF. The chain employs TRBV27 and TRBJ1-5; a possible D gene is TRBD1 (5 bases). Trimming pared 6 bases from V and 9 bases from J, leaving 18 bases between. This CDR3 is 14 amino acids long. Per germline, CDR1 MNHEY and CDR2 SMNVEV (reference sequence).

The genes are TRBV20-1 and TRBJ1-1; 7 bases match TRBD1. The V gene's germline CDR1 is DFQATT and CDR2 SNEGSKA (reference sequence). Trimming cost V 0 bases and J 1 base; bases outside gene matches: 11. This CDR3 is built from 17 residues. The CDR3, as DNA: TGCAGTGCTAGAGACATTCACAGGGGTGGAGAGAACACTGAAGCTTTCTTT. Amino acid sequence: CSARDIHRGGENTEAFF.

The V gene is TRBV4-3, the J gene TRBJ1-3; no clear D. V was clipped by 4 bases and J by 1 base, with 8 bases between them. Per the germline V gene, CDR1 is LGHNA and CDR2 is YSLEER. The CDR3 contains 14 residues. CDR3 coding DNA: TGCGCCAGCAGCCCCCTAGGATCTGGAAACACCATATATTTT. Protein: CASSPLGSGNTIYF.

V is TRBV10-3 and J is TRBJ2-7; the match to TRBD1 covers 7 bases. Per germline, CDR1 ENHRY and CDR2 SYGVKD. The CDR3 loop spans 15 amino acids. V gave up 6 bases and J gave up 1 base; unmatched junction bases: 9. The CDR3 spells CAISSLTGSSYEQYF. CDR3 bases: TGTGCCATCAGCTCCTTGACAGGGAGTTCCTACGAGCAGTACTTC.

This chain uses TRBV24-1 with TRBJ2-2; D is tentatively TRBD1 or TRBD2 (5 bases each). Germline CDR1 KGHDR, CDR2 SFDVKD. V lost 6 bases and J lost 2, with 12 bases in between. CDR3 size: 15 residues. CDR3 coding DNA: TGTGCCACCAGTTCGGGACGTCGAAACACCGGGGAGCTGTTTTTT. Encoded protein: CATSSGRRNTGELFF.

This chain links TRBV9 with TRBJ2-5, with unresolved D. The germline V gene encodes CDR1 SGDLS and CDR2 YYNGEE. The CDR3 contains 15 residues. Deletions cut 0 bases from V and 4 bases from J, with 13 bases between. CDR3 nucleotide sequence: TGTGCCAGCAGCGTAGCTGTCAACCCTGTAGAGACCCAGTACTTC. It encodes CASSVAVNPVETQYF.

This chain joins TRBV20-1 and TRBJ2-1; 7 bases agree with TRBD2. The J segment lost 0 bases and the V segment lost 6 bases, leaving 14 bases of the junction unmatched. Germline V lookup: CDR1 DFQATT, CDR2 SNEGSKA (reference sequence). There are 17 residues in the CDR3. The CDR3 loop reads CSAGGAGATSSYNEQFF. In DNA, the CDR3 is TGCAGTGCGGGTGGGGCGGGAGCTACCAGCTCCTACAATGAGCAGTTCTTC.

This clonotype has just a few counts. The gene calls are TRBV2 and TRBJ1-1, with a possible D match to TRBD1 (5 bases). The CDR3 runs to 14 residues. V dropped 5 bases and J dropped 6 bases, with 16 bases sitting between them. Germline CDR1 is SNHLY and CDR2 is FYNNEI. CDR3 sequence reads: CASSPTGLGSEAFF. The DNA for the CDR3 is TGTGCCAGCAGTCCGACGGGGCTGGGGTCTGAAGCTTTCTTT.

CDR3 nucleotides: TGTGCCAGCAGCTCAGGGACAGCCTCTGGGGCCAACGTCCTGACTTTC. As protein: CASSSGTASGANVLTF. The chain recombines TRBV5-5 with TRBJ2-6, with TRBD1 matching over 7 bases. Per germline, CDR1 SGHKS and CDR2 YYEKEE (reference sequence). J lost 0 bases, V lost 3 bases, and 3 bases had no gene match. This CDR3 contains 16 residues.

This clonotype was seen more than once but under ten times. V and J are TRBV5-1 and TRBJ1-4; possible D gene TRBD1, 5 bases. Germline CDR1 is SGHRS and CDR2 is YFSETQ. V was trimmed by 4 bases and J by 5 bases, leaving 12 bases between them. CDR3 length: 14 amino acids. Here the CDR3 DNA reads TGCGCCAGCAGCCCCGACAGCACGAATGAAAAACTGTTTTTT. This gives the protein CASSPDSTNEKLFF.

This clonotype was seen only a few times. The chain combines TRBV5-6 with TRBJ2-1; 9 nucleotides agree with TRBD2. Germline V gene data show CDR1 as SGHDT and CDR2 as YYEEEE. The CDR3 is made up of 16 amino acids. V dropped 1 base and J dropped 6; count of bases not matched to a gene: 8. The CDR3 DNA sequence: TGTGCCAGCAGCTTGCGGATCAGCGGGAGGTTCAATGAGCAGTTCTTC. Amino acids: CASSLRISGRFNEQFF.

V gene TRBV7-9 combines with J gene TRBJ2-7, with 7 bases identical to TRBD2. V gave up 5 bases and J gave up 5 bases; unmatched junction bases: 6. This CDR3 is built from 13 residues. Germline V gives CDR1 SEHNR, CDR2 FQNEAQ (reference sequence). The CDR3 nucleotides are TGTGCCAGCAGCCAGGCGGGGGTCCACGAGCAGTACTTC. This encodes CASSQAGVHEQYF. Based on the CDR3 plus reference TRBV7-9 and TRBJ2-7, the full variable domain is DTGVSQNPRHKITKRGQNVTFRCDPISEHNRLYWYRQTLGQGPEFLTYFQNEAQLEKSRLLSDRFSAERPKGSFSTLEIQRTEQGDSAMYLCASSQAGVHEQYFGPGTRLTVT.

The chain uses TRBV6-2 or TRBV6-3 and TRBJ2-1; the match to TRBD2 covers 13 bases. Losses at the gene ends were 6 bases for V and 8 bases for J; bases not matched to a gene: 7. The CDR3 covers 15 residues. Germline CDR1 and CDR2: MNHEY and SVGEGT. The chain's CDR3 is CASRFGLAGVDEQFF. The DNA for the CDR3 is TGTGCCAGCAGATTCGGACTAGCGGGAGTAGATGAGCAGTTCTTC.

This chain uses TRBV4-3 with TRBJ2-4, with TRBD1 as a possible D gene (6 bases). The CDR3 sequence is 14 residues long. Trimming took 3 bases from V and 8 from J, leaving 14 bases between them. CDR1 LGHNA and CDR2 YSLEER come from the germline V gene. Here the CDR3 reads CASSQQGISDIQYF. CDR3 nucleotide sequence: TGCGCCAGCAGCCAGCAGGGGATCTCGGACATTCAGTACTTC.

The sample holds a few counts of this clonotype. This chain joins TRBV5-1 and TRBJ2-3; perhaps TRBD2 as D (5 bases). CDR1 is SGHRS, CDR2 YFSETQ, per germline. Trimming shortened V by 4 bases and J by 2 bases, and 14 bases separated the two germline ends. This CDR3 comprises 15 residues. CDR3 protein: CASSQRTYPTDTQYF. The CDR3, as DNA: TGCGCCAGCAGCCAGCGGACCTACCCCACAGATACGCAGTATTTT.

This clonotype came up a few times. This chain joins TRBV5-6 and TRBJ2-4, with 7 bases that match TRBD1. The J segment lost 8 bases and the V segment lost 3 bases, leaving 8 bases of the junction unmatched. Per the germline V gene, CDR1 is SGHDT and CDR2 is YYEEEE. This CDR3 region has 14 residues. CDR3 in DNA: TGTGCCAGCAGCTCCTTAGGGGGCTCGGACATTCAGTACTTC. Its protein product is CASSSLGGSDIQYF.

The table lists this clonotype with a few counts. The chain joins TRBV5-1 to TRBJ2-7, with D uncertain. There are 11 residues in the CDR3. CDR1 and CDR2 from the germline V gene are SGHRS and YFSETQ. Trimming pared 3 bases from V and 6 bases from J, leaving 7 bases between. The CDR3 bases are TGCGCCAGCAGCTCGGAGACCGAGCAGTACTTC. This sequence encodes CASSSETEQYF.

The chain couples TRBV7-2 to TRBJ2-5, with D perhaps TRBD1 (5 bases). The CDR3 extends over 14 amino acids. V was cut by 5 bases and J by 1 base, with 11 bases left in between. CDR1 and CDR2 from the germline V gene are SGHTA and FQGNSA. CDR3 DNA sequence: TGTGCCAGCAGCAGTCAGGGTGGCCAAGAGACCCAGTACTTC. Translation gives CASSSQGGQETQYF.

The chain employs TRBV12-3 or TRBV12-4 and TRBJ2-5; possible D gene TRBD1, 5 bases. Trimming took 2 bases from V and 9 from J, leaving 13 bases between them. The CDR3 is 13 amino acids. The DNA for the CDR3 is TGTGCCAGCAGTTTATCGGGCCAAGGGGCCCAGTACTTC. Encoded protein: CASSLSGQGAQYF.

The chain employs TRBV20-1 and TRBJ2-4; D is uncertain. The CDR3 runs to 12 residues. Germline CDR1 DFQATT, CDR2 SNEGSKA (reference sequence). The germline V and J ends were trimmed by 5 bases and 0 bases, with 5 bases remaining between them. CDR3 DNA sequence: TGCAGTGCTTTACTAGCCAAAAACATTCAGTACTTC. Its translation: CSALLAKNIQYF.